This T cell receptor beta chain was sequenced in a study of blood T cell repertoires in COVID-19. Study information: The United States, Italy and Spain were the sources of the acute and convalescent COVID-19 samples. Nucleic acid was either cDNA or gDNA, and it came from T cells, B-cell-depleted T cells, or PBMCs.

Seattle researchers signed up patients amid active infection and tracked them longitudinally. CDR3 size: 17 residues. Germline loops: CDR1 LGHNA, CDR2 YNFKEQ. With V trimmed by 2 bases and J by 3 bases, 7 bases remained unmatched. In the authors' methods: Amplified reference gene primers provided the basis for estimating nucleated cell counts. Profiling relied on immunoSEQ multiplex PCR, and the TCRdb table lists in-frame clones only, not all of them. V and J calls plus clone size are reproduced from that table; the DNA served to infer D and trimming. This sample has 100,000 to 150,000 clones; 70% to 75% occur once, and the top ten carry about 5.5%.

This chain uses TRBV4-2 with TRBJ2-5; the match to TRBD1 covers 12 bases. The sequencing input was peripheral blood. This clonotype was sampled from a man older than 75 with COVID-19, enrolled during active disease. The CDR3 loop reads CASSQLAGQGAEETQYF. Written as DNA, the CDR3 is TGTGCCAGCAGCCAACTTGCGGGACAGGGGGCCGAAGAGACCCAGTACTTC.